These 11 T cell receptor beta chains originate from one sample sequenced in a study of response to subunit inactivated influenza vaccine. TCRdb ran MiXCR on the RT-PCR reads and lists one entry per CDR3 protein. This sample has about 780,000 distinct CDR3 sequences, with 15% to 20% found just once. This material consisted of PBMCs from blood, taken more than 4 days after vaccination. The receptors come from a man in his fifties or sixties who received an inactivated influenza vaccine.

This clonotype was counted only a few times. The chain is built from TRBV4-2 and TRBJ2-7; TRBD1 or TRBD2 may be the D gene (5 bases each). V lost 4 bases to trimming and J lost 7 bases, with 20 bases between them. The CDR3 runs 15 residues. Germline CDR1 LGHNA, CDR2 YNFKEQ. The CDR3 loop reads CASSPEGDTGREQYF. CDR3 DNA: TGTGCCAGCAGCCCAGAGGGTGATACAGGAAGAGAGCAGTACTTC.

V gene TRBV5-5 combines with J gene TRBJ2-7; maybe TRBD2 (6 bases). The CDR3 extends over 15 amino acids. The ends were cut back, 2 bases at V and 0 bases at J, with 12 bases in the middle. The V gene's germline CDR1 is SGHKS and CDR2 YYEKEE (reference sequence). CDR3 coding DNA: TGTGCCAGCAGCTTACCCGGGACTGTCTCCTACGAGCAGTACTTC. This sequence encodes CASSLPGTVSYEQYF.

This clonotype occurred a few times. The V and J genes are TRBV19 and TRBJ2-7; 8 bases line up with TRBD1. The J segment lost 0 bases and the V segment lost 5 bases, leaving 6 bases of the junction unmatched. In germline, CDR1 is LNHDA, CDR2 SQIVND (reference sequence). The CDR3 has 15 amino acids. The CDR3 spells CASSVGQGFSYEQYF. CDR3 nucleotide sequence: TGTGCCAGTAGTGTTGGACAGGGCTTCTCCTACGAGCAGTACTTC.

The V gene is TRBV29-1, the J gene TRBJ1-1; D remains unclear. The CDR3 extends over 11 amino acids. The germline CDR1 and CDR2 sequences are SQVTM and ANQGSEA. V was shortened by 7 bases and J by 0 bases, with 6 bases between the two germline ends. CDR3 nucleotide sequence: TGCAGCGCAGGCGTGAACACTGAAGCTTTCTTT. Amino acids: CSAGVNTEAFF.

This rearrangement joins TRBV12-3 or TRBV12-4 to TRBJ2-6; D remains ambiguous. This CDR3 is 14 amino acids long. Trimming left V 6 bases short and J 3 bases short, with 9 bases between. The CDR3 is CASSLNGGANVLTF. The CDR3 DNA follows: TGTGCCAGCAGCTTGAATGGTGGGGCCAACGTCCTGACTTTC.

There are many counts of this clonotype. This rearrangement joins TRBV20-1 to TRBJ2-7, with 9 bases matching TRBD2. The CDR3 is 14 residues long. The junction had 8 bases not matched to a gene; V was cut back by 3 bases and J by 5 bases. Germline CDR1 and CDR2: DFQATT and SNEGSKA (reference sequence). This CDR3 reads CSASGAGGVNEQYF. Written as DNA, the CDR3 is TGCAGTGCTAGCGGAGCGGGGGGCGTGAACGAGCAGTACTTC.

The sample holds a few counts of this clonotype. This chain links TRBV5-1 with TRBJ2-2; D is unresolved. This CDR3 region has 15 residues. Germline V lookup: CDR1 SGHRS, CDR2 YFSETQ. Trimming shortened V by 4 bases and J by 4 bases, and 14 bases separated the two germline ends. The CDR3 loop reads CASSVLGAGTGELFF. As DNA, the CDR3 is TGCGCCAGCAGCGTCTTAGGTGCTGGCACCGGGGAGCTGTTTTTT.

Only a few counts were recorded for this clonotype. The chain joins TRBV4-2 to TRBJ2-5, with 9 bases aligning to TRBD2. The trim removed 5 bases at V and 2 bases at J, leaving 3 bases unmatched. CDR1 and CDR2 (germline): LGHNA, YNFKEQ. CDR3 length equals 14 residues. CDR3 loop: CASSSGRYQETQYF. CDR3 nucleotide sequence: TGTGCCAGCAGCAGCGGGAGGTATCAAGAGACCCAGTACTTC.

This rearrangement joins TRBV12-3 or TRBV12-4 to TRBJ2-5; D assignment may be TRBD1 or TRBD2 (5 bases each). The V and J ends lost 7 bases and 3 bases respectively, with 12 bases between them. The CDR3 is 13 amino acids. CDR3 sequence: CASKFVGEETQYF. The CDR3 coding sequence is TGTGCCAGCAAATTTGTGGGGGAAGAGACCCAGTACTTC.

This clonotype has a handful of counts. V is TRBV6-1 and J is TRBJ2-7; D may be TRBD2 (5 bases). The CDR3 sequence is 16 residues long. Germline assignment: CDR1 MNHNS and CDR2 SASEGT. Trimming cost V 6 bases and J 2 bases, with 20 bases left between them. The CDR3 region has the DNA TGTGCCAGCAGAACCACGCCGGGAAGCCTAACCTACGAGCAGTACTTC. It is translated as CASRTTPGSLTYEQYF.

The genes are TRBV7-2 and TRBJ2-5; 7 bases agree with TRBD1. This CDR3 spans 15 amino acids. After removal of 5 bases from V and 2 bases from J, the junction contained 8 bases not matched to a gene. The germline V gene encodes CDR1 SGHTA and CDR2 FQGNSA. In nucleotides, the CDR3 is TGTGCCAGCAGCACCCTGGGACAGTTACAAGAGACCCAGTACTTC. Its protein is CASSTLGQLQETQYF.